The rows below give T cell receptor beta chains drawn from one sample of a study of T cell repertoires in cytomegalovirus infection. TCRdb redid the calling of the reads with MiXCR, one entry per CDR3 protein. The top ten hold roughly 31% of the sample, which has roughly 120,000 distinct CDR3 sequences, 9.5% to 13% seen once. No cognate antigen is known for these TCRs. Specimen: PBMCs, sequenced either directly or after in vitro stimulation (not recorded which). The receptors stem from a human donor in good health (CMV status not recorded). Some clones in this sample may be carry-over from other donors' samples. The CDR3 runs from the conserved cysteine through the conserved F or W. A D gene is named only where the DNA matches it firmly. Size is stated for part of the rows, as once, few or many counts, or as a class when the clone is expanded.

j_call v_call d_call clone_size cdr3_aa cdr3_nt
TRBJ1-1 TRBV6-5 NA NA CASSPSLGGTEAFF TGTGCCAGCAGTCCCAGTCTCGGAGGCACTGAAGCTTTCTTT
TRBJ2-5 TRBV12-3/TRBV12-4 NA many CASSFPGATQRTQYF TGTGCCAGCAGTTTCCCAGGGGCCACCCAAAGAACCCAGTACTTC
TRBJ2-1 TRBV7-8 TRBD2 many CASSLVPAGAQEQFF TGTGCCAGCAGCTTAGTCCCAGCGGGAGCACAAGAGCAGTTCTTC
TRBJ1-6 TRBV7-2 NA few CASSPTQGSPLHF TGTGCCAGCAGCCCCACCCAGGGGTCACCCCTCCACTTT
TRBJ1-5 TRBV12-3/TRBV12-4 NA NA CASSLQGWQPQHF TGTGCCAGCAGTTTACAGGGTTGGCAGCCCCAGCATTTT
TRBJ2-3 TRBV6-5 TRBD1 few CASSYGTGKGDTQYF TGTGCCAGCAGTTACGGGACAGGGAAAGGAGATACGCAGTATTTT
TRBJ2-2 TRBV7-2 TRBD2 few CASSPAGTSGSGELFF TGTGCCAGCAGCCCAGCCGGGACTAGCGGATCCGGGGAGCTGTTTTTT
TRBJ2-7 TRBV10-3 NA few CAIRGPPNEQYF TGTGCCATCAGGGGCCCCCCCAACGAGCAGTACTTC
TRBJ1-5 TRBV28 NA few CASSHLGRAGDQPQHF TGTGCCAGCAGTCACTTGGGGAGAGCCGGGGATCAGCCCCAGCATTTT
TRBJ2-7 TRBV7-7 NA many CASSPITGGADEQYF TGTGCCAGCAGCCCTATTACGGGGGGCGCCGACGAGCAGTACTTC
TRBJ2-7 TRBV7-9 TRBD1 many CASSLEPGQGLHEQYF TGTGCCAGCAGCTTAGAGCCGGGACAGGGCCTGCACGAGCAGTACTTC
TRBJ2-2 TRBV5-1 TRBD2 NA CASSRAGDPTGELFF TGCGCCAGCAGTAGAGCGGGAGACCCCACCGGGGAGCTGTTTTTT
TRBJ1-5 TRBV6-2/TRBV6-3 NA many CASSPSGGGSNQPQHF TGTGCCAGCAGTCCCAGTGGGGGGGGGAGCAATCAGCCCCAGCATTTT
TRBJ2-2 TRBV12-3/TRBV12-4 NA many CASSPNPGELFF TGTGCCAGCAGTCCCAACCCCGGGGAGCTGTTTTTT
TRBJ2-3 TRBV15 TRBD1 many CATSSPGQGEAGLADITQYF TGTGCCACCAGCAGTCCCGGACAGGGGGAAGCTGGACTAGCAGATATAACGCAGTATTTT
TRBJ1-2 TRBV12-3/TRBV12-4 NA many CASSLKAPNYGYTF TGTGCCAGCAGTTTAAAGGCACCGAACTATGGCTACACCTTC
TRBJ1-6 TRBV10-3 TRBD1 few CAISRDSRDSPLHF TGTGCCATCAGTAGGGACAGCAGGGACTCACCCCTCCACTTT
TRBJ2-7 TRBV28 NA many CASSSRSGHPYEQYF TGTGCCAGCAGCTCTAGGTCGGGACACCCCTACGAGCAGTACTTC
TRBJ2-7 TRBV29-1 NA few CSVTLGYEQYF TGCAGCGTGACATTAGGCTACGAGCAGTACTTC
TRBJ1-5 TRBV6-6 TRBD1 NA CASSYGQGLYSNQPQHF TGTGCCAGCAGTTACGGACAGGGACTATATAGCAATCAGCCCCAGCATTTT
TRBJ2-5 TRBV7-2 NA many CASLAVQETQYF TGTGCCAGTCTGGCGGTCCAAGAGACCCAGTACTTC
TRBJ2-1 TRBV11-1 NA NA CASSPGLSRRGDNEQFF TGTGCCAGCAGCCCCGGCTTGAGCAGGAGAGGGGACAATGAGCAGTTCTTC
TRBJ1-5 TRBV11-2 NA NA CASSLTSGNQPQHF TGTGCCAGCAGCCTGACCAGTGGGAATCAGCCCCAGCATTTT
TRBJ2-1 TRBV9 NA NA CASSPRRLTPYNEQFF TGTGCCAGCAGCCCCCGTCGGCTTACTCCCTACAATGAGCAGTTCTTC
TRBJ2-5 TRBV7-2 NA many CASSNAGLTETQYF TGTGCCAGCAGCAACGCCGGCCTGACAGAGACCCAGTACTTC
TRBJ2-1 TRBV6-5 TRBD2 few CASSVLAGGRNEQFF TGTGCCAGCAGTGTACTAGCGGGAGGGCGCAATGAGCAGTTCTTC
TRBJ1-1 TRBV7-6 NA NA CASSARRGGNTEAFF TGTGCCAGCAGCGCCCGTAGGGGGGGCAACACTGAAGCTTTCTTT
TRBJ2-1 TRBV19 TRBD2 many CASSRGYSGRSQHNEQFF TGTGCCAGTAGTAGGGGGTATAGCGGGAGGTCCCAGCACAATGAGCAGTTCTTC
TRBJ1-2 TRBV7-2 NA many CASSPWAGATGYTF TGTGCCAGCAGCCCCTGGGCGGGGGCAACTGGCTACACCTTC
TRBJ2-3 TRBV19 NA NA CPPSGLVTDTQYF TGTCCGCCGTCGGGACTGGTCACAGATACGCAGTATTTT
TRBJ2-1 TRBV7-2 NA many CASSPGRAQYNEQFF TGTGCCAGCAGCCCGGGAAGGGCCCAGTACAATGAGCAGTTCTTC
TRBJ2-7 TRBV20-1 NA few CSAEGPRTEQYF TGCAGTGCTGAGGGCCCGAGAACCGAGCAGTACTTC
TRBJ2-3 TRBV6-1 TRBD2 many CASSERRWAGGPDTQYF TGTGCCAGCAGTGAAAGGCGTTGGGCGGGAGGGCCAGATACGCAGTATTTT
TRBJ1-2 TRBV7-3 NA few CASSFRGGGGYTF TGTGCCAGCAGCTTTAGAGGCGGGGGAGGCTACACCTTC
TRBJ2-7 TRBV6-1 NA NA CASTQGGEQYF TGTGCCAGCACCCAAGGTGGAGAGCAGTACTTC
TRBJ2-1 TRBV28 NA few CASTDPDSYNEQFF TGTGCCAGCACGGACCCGGACAGTTACAATGAGCAGTTCTTC